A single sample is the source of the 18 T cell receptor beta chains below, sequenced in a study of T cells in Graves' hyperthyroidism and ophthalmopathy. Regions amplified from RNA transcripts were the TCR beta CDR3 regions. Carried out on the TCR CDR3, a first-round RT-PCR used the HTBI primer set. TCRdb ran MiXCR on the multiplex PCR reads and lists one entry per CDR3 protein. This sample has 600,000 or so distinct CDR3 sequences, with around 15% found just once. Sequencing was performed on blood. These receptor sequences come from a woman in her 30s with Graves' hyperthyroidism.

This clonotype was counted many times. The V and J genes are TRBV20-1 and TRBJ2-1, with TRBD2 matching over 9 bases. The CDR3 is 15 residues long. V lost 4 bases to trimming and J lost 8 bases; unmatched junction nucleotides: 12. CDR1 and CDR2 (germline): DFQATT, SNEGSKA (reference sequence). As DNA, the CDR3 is TGCAGTGCTACTGACGCGCGGGAGGGGAGATATGAGCAGTTCTTC. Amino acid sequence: CSATDAREGRYEQFF.

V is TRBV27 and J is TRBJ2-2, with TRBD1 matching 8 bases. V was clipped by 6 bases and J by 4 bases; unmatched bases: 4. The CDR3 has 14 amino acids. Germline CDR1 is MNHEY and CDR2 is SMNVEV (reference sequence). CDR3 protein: CASSRQGTTGELFF. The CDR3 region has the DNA TGTGCCAGCAGCCGACAGGGGACCACCGGGGAGCTGTTTTTT.

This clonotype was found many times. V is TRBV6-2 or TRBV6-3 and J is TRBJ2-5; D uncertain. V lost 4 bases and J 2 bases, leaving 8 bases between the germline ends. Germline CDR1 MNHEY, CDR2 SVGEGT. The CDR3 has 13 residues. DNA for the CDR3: TGTGCCAGCAGTTCCGGGCCTCAAGAGACCCAGTACTTC. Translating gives CASSSGPQETQYF.

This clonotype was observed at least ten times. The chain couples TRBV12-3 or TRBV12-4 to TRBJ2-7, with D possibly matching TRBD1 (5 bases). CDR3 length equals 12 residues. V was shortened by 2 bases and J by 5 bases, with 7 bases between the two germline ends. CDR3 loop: CASSLSRDEQYF. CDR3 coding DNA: TGTGCCAGCAGTTTAAGCAGGGACGAGCAGTACTTC.

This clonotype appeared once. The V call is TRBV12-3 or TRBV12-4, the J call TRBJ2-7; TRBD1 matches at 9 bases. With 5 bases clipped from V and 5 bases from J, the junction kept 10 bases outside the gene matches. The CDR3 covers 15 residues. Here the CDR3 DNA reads TGTGCCAGCAGTGAGCCGGGACAGGGATACAACGAGCAGTACTTC. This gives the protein CASSEPGQGYNEQYF.

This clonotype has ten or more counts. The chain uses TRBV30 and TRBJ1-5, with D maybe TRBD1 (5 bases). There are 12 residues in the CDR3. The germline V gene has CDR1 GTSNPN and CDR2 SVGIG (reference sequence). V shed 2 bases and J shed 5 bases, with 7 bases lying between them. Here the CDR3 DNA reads TGTGCCTGGAGTCGAGGGGATCAGCCCCAGCATTTT. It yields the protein CAWSRGDQPQHF.

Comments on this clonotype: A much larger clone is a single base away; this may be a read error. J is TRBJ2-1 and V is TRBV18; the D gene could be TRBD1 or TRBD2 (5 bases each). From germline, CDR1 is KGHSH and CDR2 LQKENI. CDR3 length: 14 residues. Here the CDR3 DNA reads TGTGCCAGCTCACCAATAGAGGGGTCGCATGAGCGGTTCTTC. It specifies CASSPIEGSHERFF.

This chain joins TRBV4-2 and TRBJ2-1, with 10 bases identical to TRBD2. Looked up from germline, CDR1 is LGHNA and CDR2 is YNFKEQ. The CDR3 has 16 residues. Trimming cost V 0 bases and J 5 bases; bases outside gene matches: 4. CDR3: CASSQEGLAFNNEQFF. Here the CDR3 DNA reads TGTGCCAGCAGCCAAGAGGGACTAGCGTTTAACAATGAGCAGTTCTTC.

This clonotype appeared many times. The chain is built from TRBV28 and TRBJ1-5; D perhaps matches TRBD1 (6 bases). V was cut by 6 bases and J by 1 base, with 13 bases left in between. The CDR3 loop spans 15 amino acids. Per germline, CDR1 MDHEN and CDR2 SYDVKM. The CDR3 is CASSLQGYSNQPQHF. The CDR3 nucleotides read TGTGCCAGCAGCCTACAGGGTTACAGCAATCAGCCCCAGCATTTT.

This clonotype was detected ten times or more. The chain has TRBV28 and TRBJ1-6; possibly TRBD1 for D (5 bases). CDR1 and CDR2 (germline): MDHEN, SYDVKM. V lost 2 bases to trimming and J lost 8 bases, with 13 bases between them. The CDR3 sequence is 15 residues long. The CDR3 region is CASSLGARIDSPLHF. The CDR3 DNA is TGTGCCAGCAGTTTAGGGGCCAGGATTGATTCACCCCTCCACTTT. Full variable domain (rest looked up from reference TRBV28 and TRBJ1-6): DVKVTQSSRYLVKRTGEKVFLECVQDMDHENMFWYRQDPGLGLRLIYFSYDVKMKEKGDIPEGYSVSREKKERFSLILESASTNQTSMYLCASSLGARIDSPLHFGNGTRLTVT.

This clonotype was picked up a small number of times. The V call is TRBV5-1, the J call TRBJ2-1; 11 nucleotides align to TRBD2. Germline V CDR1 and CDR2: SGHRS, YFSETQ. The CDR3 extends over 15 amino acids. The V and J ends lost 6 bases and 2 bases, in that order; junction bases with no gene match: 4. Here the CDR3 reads CASTGTSGTYNEQFF. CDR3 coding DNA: TGCGCCAGCACCGGGACTAGCGGCACCTACAATGAGCAGTTCTTC. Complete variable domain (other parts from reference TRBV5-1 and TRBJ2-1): KAGVTQTPRYLIKTRGQQVTLSCSPISGHRSVSWYQQTPGQGLQFLFEYFSETQRNKGNFPGRFSGRQFSNSRSEMNVSTLELGDSALYLCASTGTSGTYNEQFFGPGTRLTVL.

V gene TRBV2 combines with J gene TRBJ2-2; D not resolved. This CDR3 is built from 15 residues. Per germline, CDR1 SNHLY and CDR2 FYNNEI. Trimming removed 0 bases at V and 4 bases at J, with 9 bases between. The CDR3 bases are TGTGCCAGCAGTGAAGCGAGTGGTCTCACCGGGGAGCTGTTTTTT. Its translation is CASSEASGLTGELFF.

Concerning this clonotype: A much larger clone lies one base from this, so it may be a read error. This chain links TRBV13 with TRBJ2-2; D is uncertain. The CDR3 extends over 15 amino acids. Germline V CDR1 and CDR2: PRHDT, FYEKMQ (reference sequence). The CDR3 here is CASSLYPENIGELFF. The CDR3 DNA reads TGTGCCAGCAGCTTATATCCCGAAAACATCGGGGAGCTGTTTTTT.

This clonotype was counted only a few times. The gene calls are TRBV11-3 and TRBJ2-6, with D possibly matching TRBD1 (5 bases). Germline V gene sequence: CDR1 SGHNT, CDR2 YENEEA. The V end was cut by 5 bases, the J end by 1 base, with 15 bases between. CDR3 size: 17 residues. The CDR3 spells CASSPGQGTSGANVLTF. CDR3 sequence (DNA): TGTGCCAGCAGCCCCGGGCAGGGAACTTCTGGGGCCAACGTCCTGACTTTC.

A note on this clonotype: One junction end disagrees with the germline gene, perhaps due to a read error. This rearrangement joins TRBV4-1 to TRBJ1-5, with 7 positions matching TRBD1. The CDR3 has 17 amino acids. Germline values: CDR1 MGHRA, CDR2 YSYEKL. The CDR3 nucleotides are TGCGCCAGCAGCGAAGAACAATTCCCCAGGGGGAGTCAGCCCCAGCATTTT. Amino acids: CASSEEQFPRGSQPQHF.

The DNA for the CDR3 is TGCAGTGCTAGAGAAGGGGGGGCGAACATTCAGTACTTC. This gives the protein CSAREGGANIQYF. The chain employs TRBV20-1 and TRBJ2-4, with a tentative D call TRBD2 (7 bases). This CDR3 contains 13 residues. Germline CDR1 reads DFQATT; CDR2 reads SNEGSKA (reference sequence). Trimming cost V 0 bases and J 7 bases, with 10 bases left between them.

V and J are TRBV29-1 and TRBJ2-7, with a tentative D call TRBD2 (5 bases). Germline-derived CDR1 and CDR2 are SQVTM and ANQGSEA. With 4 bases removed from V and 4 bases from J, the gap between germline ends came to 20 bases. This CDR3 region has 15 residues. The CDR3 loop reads CSVGSSGLGLYEQYF. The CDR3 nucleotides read TGCAGCGTTGGGTCCTCAGGACTGGGCCTATACGAGCAGTACTTC.

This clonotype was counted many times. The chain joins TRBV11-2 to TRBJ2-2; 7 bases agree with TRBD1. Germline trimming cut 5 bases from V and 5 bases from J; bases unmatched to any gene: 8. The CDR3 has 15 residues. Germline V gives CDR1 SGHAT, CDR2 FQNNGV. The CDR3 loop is CASSPRNRGTGELFF. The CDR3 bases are TGTGCCAGCAGCCCAAGGAACAGGGGAACCGGGGAGCTGTTTTTT.